Described below is a single T cell receptor beta chain sequence and its context. These data come from a study of shared clonotypes between healthy human individuals. Study context: CD4 naive and memory got three plates each, CD8 naive two, CD8 memory one.

Deep-level assay runs were performed. Splitting of each subset's genomic DNA was done evenly across several immunoSEQ plates. Data came from immunoSEQ multiplex PCR; TCRdb stores just in-frame clones and leaves some out. Of 950,000 to 1,300,000 clones listed, around 76% were seen once; the top ten hold approximately 1.3%. Germline V gives CDR1 KGHSH, CDR2 LQKENI. There are 16 residues in the CDR3. The V and J ends lost 2 bases and 1 base respectively, with 12 bases between them. This rearrangement joins TRBV18 to TRBJ2-1, with D possibly TRBD2 on 5 matching bases. The sample was memory CD4+ T cells sorted from blood. The subset here: CD45RA-negative fraction. This receptor was obtained from a man aged 18 to 35 in good health. The CDR3 is CASSPRSGISYNEQFF. DNA of the CDR3: TGTGCCAGCTCACCAAGGTCCGGGATTTCCTACAATGAGCAGTTCTTC.